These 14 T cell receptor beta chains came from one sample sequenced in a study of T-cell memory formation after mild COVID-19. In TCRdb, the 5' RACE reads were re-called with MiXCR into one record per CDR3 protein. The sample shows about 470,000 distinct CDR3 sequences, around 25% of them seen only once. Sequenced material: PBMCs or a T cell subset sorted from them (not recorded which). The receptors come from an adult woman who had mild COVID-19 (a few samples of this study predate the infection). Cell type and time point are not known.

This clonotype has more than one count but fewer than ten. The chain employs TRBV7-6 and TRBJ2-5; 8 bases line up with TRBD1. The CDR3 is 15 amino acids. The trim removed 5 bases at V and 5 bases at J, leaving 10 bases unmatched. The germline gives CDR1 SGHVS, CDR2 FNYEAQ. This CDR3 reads CASSPTGVSRETQYF. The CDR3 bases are TGTGCCAGCAGCCCGACAGGGGTATCAAGGGAGACCCAGTACTTC.

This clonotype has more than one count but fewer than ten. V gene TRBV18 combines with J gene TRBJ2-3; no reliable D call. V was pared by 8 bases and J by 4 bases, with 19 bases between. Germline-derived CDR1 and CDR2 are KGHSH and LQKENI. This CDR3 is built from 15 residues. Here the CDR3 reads CASNNQGRSPDTQYF. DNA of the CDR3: TGTGCCAGCAACAACCAAGGGCGCTCCCCAGATACGCAGTATTTT.

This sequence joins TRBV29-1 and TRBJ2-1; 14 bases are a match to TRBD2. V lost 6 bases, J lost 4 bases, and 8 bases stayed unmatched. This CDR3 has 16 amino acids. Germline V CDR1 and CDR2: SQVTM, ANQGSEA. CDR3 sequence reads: CSVGTSGSVGYNEQFF. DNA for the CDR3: TGCAGCGTAGGGACTAGCGGGAGTGTAGGGTACAATGAGCAGTTCTTC.

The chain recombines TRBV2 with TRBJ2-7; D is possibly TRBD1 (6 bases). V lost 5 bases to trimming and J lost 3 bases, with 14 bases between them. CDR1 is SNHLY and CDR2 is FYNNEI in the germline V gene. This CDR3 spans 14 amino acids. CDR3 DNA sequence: TGTGCCAGCAGTACGGACAGTTACTTCTACGAGCAGTACTTC. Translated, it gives CASSTDSYFYEQYF.

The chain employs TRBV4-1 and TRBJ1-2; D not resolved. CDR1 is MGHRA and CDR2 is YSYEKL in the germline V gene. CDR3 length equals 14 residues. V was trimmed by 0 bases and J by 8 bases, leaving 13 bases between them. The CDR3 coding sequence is TGCGCCAGCAGCCAAGAGCGGGAGGTGGGCGGCTACACCTTC. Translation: CASSQEREVGGYTF.

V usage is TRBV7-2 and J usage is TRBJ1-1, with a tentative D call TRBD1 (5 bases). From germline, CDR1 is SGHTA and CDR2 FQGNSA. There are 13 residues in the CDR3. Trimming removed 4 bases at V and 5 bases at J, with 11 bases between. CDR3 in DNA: TGTGCCAGCAGCTGGGGGGAATGGACTGAAGCTTTCTTT. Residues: CASSWGEWTEAFF.

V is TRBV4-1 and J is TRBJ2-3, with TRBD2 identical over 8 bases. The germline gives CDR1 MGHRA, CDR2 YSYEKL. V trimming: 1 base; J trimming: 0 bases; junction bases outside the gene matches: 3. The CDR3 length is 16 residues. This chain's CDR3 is CASSQVSGTSTDTQYF. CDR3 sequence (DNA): TGCGCCAGCAGCCAAGTTAGCGGGACTAGCACAGATACGCAGTATTTT.

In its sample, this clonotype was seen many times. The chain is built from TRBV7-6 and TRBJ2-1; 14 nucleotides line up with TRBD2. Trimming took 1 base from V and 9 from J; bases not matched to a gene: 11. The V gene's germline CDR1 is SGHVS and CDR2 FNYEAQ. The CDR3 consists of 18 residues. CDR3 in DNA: TGTGCCAGCAGCTTAGATGGCCCGGGACTAGCGGGAGAGCGTGAGCAGTTCTTC. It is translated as CASSLDGPGLAGEREQFF.

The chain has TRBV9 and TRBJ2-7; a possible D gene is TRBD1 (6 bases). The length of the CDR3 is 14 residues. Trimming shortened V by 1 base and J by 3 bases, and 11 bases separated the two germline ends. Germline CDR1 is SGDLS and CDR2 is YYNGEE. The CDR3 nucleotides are TGTGCCAGCAGCGTAACCGCACAGGGCTACGAGCAGTACTTC. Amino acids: CASSVTAQGYEQYF.

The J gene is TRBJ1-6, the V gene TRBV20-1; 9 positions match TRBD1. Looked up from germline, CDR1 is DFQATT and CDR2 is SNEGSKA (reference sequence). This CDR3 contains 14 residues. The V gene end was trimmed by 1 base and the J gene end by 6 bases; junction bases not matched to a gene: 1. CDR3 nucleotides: TGCAGTGCTAGAGGACAGGGGGGTAATTCACCCCTCCACTTT. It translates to CSARGQGGNSPLHF.

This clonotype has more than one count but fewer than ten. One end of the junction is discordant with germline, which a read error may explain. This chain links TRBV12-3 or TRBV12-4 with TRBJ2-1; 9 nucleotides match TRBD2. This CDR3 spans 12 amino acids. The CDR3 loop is CASSSGLASHVF. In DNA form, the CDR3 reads TGTGCCAGCAGCTCAGGACTAGCGAGTCATGTCTTC.

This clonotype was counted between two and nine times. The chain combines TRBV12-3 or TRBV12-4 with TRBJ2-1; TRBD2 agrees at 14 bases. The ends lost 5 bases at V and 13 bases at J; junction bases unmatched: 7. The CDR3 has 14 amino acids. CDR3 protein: CASSPGTSGSPQFF. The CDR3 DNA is TGTGCCAGCAGTCCCGGGACTAGCGGGAGTCCACAGTTCTTC.

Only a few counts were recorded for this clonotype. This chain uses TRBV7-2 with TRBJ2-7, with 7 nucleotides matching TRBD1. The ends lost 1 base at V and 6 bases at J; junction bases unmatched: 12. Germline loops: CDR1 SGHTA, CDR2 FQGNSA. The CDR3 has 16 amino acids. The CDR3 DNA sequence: TGTGCCAGCAGCTTAGAGGGGGCGTTGCTAGCTGTCGAGCAGTACTTC. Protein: CASSLEGALLAVEQYF.

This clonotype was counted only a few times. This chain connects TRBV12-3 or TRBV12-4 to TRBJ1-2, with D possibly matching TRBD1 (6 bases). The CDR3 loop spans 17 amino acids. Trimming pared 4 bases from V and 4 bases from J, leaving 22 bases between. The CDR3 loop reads CASSSDRYRDLPYGYTF. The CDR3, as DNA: TGTGCCAGCAGTTCCGACCGTTACAGGGACCTCCCCTATGGCTACACCTTC.